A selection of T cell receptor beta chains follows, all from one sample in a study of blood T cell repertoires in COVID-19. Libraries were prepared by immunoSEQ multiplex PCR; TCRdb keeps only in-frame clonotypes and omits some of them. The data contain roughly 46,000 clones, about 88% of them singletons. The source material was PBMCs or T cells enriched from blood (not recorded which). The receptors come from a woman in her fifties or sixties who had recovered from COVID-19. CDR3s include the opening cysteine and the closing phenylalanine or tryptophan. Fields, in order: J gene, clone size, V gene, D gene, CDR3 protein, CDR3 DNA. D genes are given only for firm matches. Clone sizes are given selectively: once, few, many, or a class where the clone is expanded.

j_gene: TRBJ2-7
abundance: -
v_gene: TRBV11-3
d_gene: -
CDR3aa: CASSFGGLPYEQYF
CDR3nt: TGTGCCAGCAGCTTTGGTGGACTACCCTACGAGCAGTACTTC

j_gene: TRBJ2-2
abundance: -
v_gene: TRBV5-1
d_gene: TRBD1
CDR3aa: CASSSGQETTGELFF
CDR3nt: TGCGCCAGCAGCTCGGGACAGGAGACCACCGGGGAGCTGTTTTTT

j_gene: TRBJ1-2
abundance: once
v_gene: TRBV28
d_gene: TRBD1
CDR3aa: CATTLGGEQNYGYTF
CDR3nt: TGTGCCACCACCCTAGGGGGCGAACAGAACTATGGCTACACCTTC

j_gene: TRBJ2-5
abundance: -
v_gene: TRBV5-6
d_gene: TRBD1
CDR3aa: CASRLQGAWGKETQYF
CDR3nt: TGTGCCAGCAGACTACAGGGGGCGTGGGGCAAAGAGACCCAGTACTTC

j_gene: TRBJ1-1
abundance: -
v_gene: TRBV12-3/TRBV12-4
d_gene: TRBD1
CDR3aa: CATMRDSWTEAFF
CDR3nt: TGTGCCACGATGAGGGACAGTTGGACTGAAGCTTTCTTT

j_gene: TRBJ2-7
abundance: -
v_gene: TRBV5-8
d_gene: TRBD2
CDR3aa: CASSLGSTSGYEQYF
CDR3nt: TGTGCCAGCAGCTTGGGGTCGACTAGCGGGTACGAGCAGTACTTC

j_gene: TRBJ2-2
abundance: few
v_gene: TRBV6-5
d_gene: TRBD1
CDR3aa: CASSRDRAGELFF
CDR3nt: TGTGCCAGCAGTCGCGACAGGGCCGGGGAGCTGTTTTTT

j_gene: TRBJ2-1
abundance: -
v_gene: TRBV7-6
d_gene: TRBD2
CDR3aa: CASSVPGLASNEQFF
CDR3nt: TGTGCCAGCAGCGTACCGGGACTAGCGTCCAATGAGCAGTTCTTC

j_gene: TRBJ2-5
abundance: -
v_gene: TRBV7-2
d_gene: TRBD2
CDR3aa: CASSRVGGGSFQETQYF
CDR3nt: TGTGCCAGCAGCCGCGTTGGCGGGGGGTCTTTTCAAGAGACCCAGTACTTC

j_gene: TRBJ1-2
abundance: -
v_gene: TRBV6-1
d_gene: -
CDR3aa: CASSEGQLAGYTF
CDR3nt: TGTGCCAGCAGTGAAGGTCAGCTAGCCGGCTACACCTTC

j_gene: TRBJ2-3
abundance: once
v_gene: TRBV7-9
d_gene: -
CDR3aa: CASSHTAHTISFDTQYF
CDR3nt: TGTGCCAGCAGCCACACAGCACACACAATATCCTTTGATACGCAGTATTTT

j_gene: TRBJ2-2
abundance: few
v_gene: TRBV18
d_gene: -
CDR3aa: CASGPARNTGELFF
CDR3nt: TGTGCCAGCGGGCCGGCCCGGAACACCGGGGAGCTGTTTTTT

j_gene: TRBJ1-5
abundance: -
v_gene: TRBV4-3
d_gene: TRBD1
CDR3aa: CASSQEWNRGDQPQHF
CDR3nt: TGCGCCAGCAGCCAAGAGTGGAACAGGGGAGATCAGCCCCAGCATTTT

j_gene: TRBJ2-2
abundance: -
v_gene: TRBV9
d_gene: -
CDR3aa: CASSVAGVATGELFF
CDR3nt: TGTGCCAGCAGCGTAGCGGGGGTGGCCACCGGGGAGCTGTTTTTT